The 11 T cell receptor beta chains below come from one sample, sequenced in a study of T cells in Graves' hyperthyroidism and ophthalmopathy (dated by TCRdb to between 2018 and 2021). Libraries were constructed by multiplex PCR. For sequencing, an Illumina HiSeq 2000 was employed. TCR beta CDR3 regions were amplified from RNA transcripts. The TCR CDR3 was subjected to a first round of RT-PCR using the HTBI primer set and the Qiagen OneStep RT-PCR kit. TCRdb reanalyzed the raw reads on its own, using fastp at Q25 for trimming and MiXCR for clone calling, and kept in-frame beta chains. Rows are unified per CDR3 protein, each entry keeping the most common DNA and genes. The sample yields more than 350,000 distinct CDR3 sequences; 14% to 15% were counted once. Of the sample, around a third is held by the ten largest clones. Sequenced sample: blood. The receptor source for this set is a woman in her 30s with Graves' hyperthyroidism.

This clonotype was seen only a few times. The J gene is TRBJ2-7, the V gene TRBV12-3 or TRBV12-4; D remains unclear. The CDR3 has 12 residues. V shed 2 bases and J shed 6 bases, with 8 bases lying between them. The CDR3 protein is CASSLKKGEQYF. The CDR3 DNA follows: TGTGCCAGCAGTTTAAAGAAGGGCGAGCAGTACTTC.

On this clonotype itself: A much larger clonotype is one base distant, so this may be a read error. The V and J genes are TRBV2 and TRBJ1-2, with TRBD1 matching 10 bases. The CDR3 is made up of 15 amino acids. Per the germline V gene, CDR1 is SNHLY and CDR2 is FYNNEI. J gave up 3 bases and V 6 bases, and 7 bases lay outside the gene matches. CDR3 DNA sequence: TGTGCCAGCAGACTACAAGGACAGGGGGACTATGGCTACACCTTC. Encoded protein: CASRLQGQGDYGYTF. The variable domain in full, completed from reference TRBV2 and TRBJ1-2, reads EPEVTQTPSHQVTQMGQEVILRCVPISNHLYFYWYRQILGQKVEFLVSFYNNEISEKSEIFDDQFSVERPDGSNFTLKIRSTKLEDSAMYFCASRLQGQGDYGYTFGSGTRLTVV.

This clonotype was recorded at least ten times. This chain links TRBV7-3 with TRBJ2-5; 12 bases are a match to TRBD2. The V gene's germline CDR1 is SGHTA and CDR2 FQGTGA. The CDR3 is 15 amino acids. J was trimmed by 4 bases and V by 8 bases; bases with no gene match: 8. In DNA, the CDR3 is TGTGCCAGCCTTGCCCCGACTAGCGGGAGAGAGACCCAGTACTTC. This gives the protein CASLAPTSGRETQYF.

This clonotype occurred many times. This sequence joins TRBV6-4 and TRBJ1-5; D unclear. The CDR3 covers 13 residues. Germline values: CDR1 MRHNA, CDR2 SNTAGT. V was clipped by 3 bases and J by 7 bases, with 10 bases between them. In DNA form, the CDR3 reads TGTGCCAGCAGTGAACTGGGTCAGCAGCCCCAGCATTTT. Translating it yields CASSELGQQPQHF.

This clonotype was seen at least ten times. The rearrangement links TRBV20-1 to TRBJ2-3; the D gene is possibly TRBD2 (7 bases). With 6 bases removed from V and 3 bases from J, the gap between germline ends came to 22 bases. Looked up from germline, CDR1 is DFQATT and CDR2 is SNEGSKA (reference sequence). The CDR3 loop spans 16 amino acids. This CDR3 reads CSATTGLEGGTDTQYF. In nucleotides, the CDR3 is TGCAGTGCCACCACAGGGTTGGAGGGGGGGACAGATACGCAGTATTTT.

This CDR3 is CASSLWTGNTGELFF. The CDR3 nucleotides are TGTGCCAGCAGCCTCTGGACAGGGAACACCGGGGAGCTGTTTTTT. The gene calls are TRBV7-2 and TRBJ2-2; 7 bases match TRBD1. Per the germline V gene, CDR1 is SGHTA and CDR2 is FQGNSA. The CDR3 runs to 15 residues. V lost 5 bases, J lost 1 base, and 4 bases stayed unmatched.

This clonotype was observed a handful of times. The chain joins TRBV27 to TRBJ2-1; D is tentatively TRBD1 or TRBD2 (5 bases each). Trimming took 7 bases from V and 6 from J, leaving 13 bases between them. CDR1 is MNHEY, CDR2 SMNVEV, per germline (reference sequence). CDR3 length: 13 amino acids. This CDR3 is CASNPGGGNEQFF. DNA for the CDR3: TGTGCCAGCAACCCAGGTGGGGGCAATGAGCAGTTCTTC.

This clonotype appeared a few times. The chain joins TRBV13 to TRBJ2-1; D is undetermined. Germline-derived CDR1 and CDR2 are PRHDT and FYEKMQ (reference sequence). The CDR3 loop spans 15 amino acids. V was shortened by 2 bases and J by 6 bases, with 14 bases between the two germline ends. The CDR3 sequence is CASSLRTPSLNEQFF. CDR3 DNA: TGTGCCAGCAGCTTACGGACCCCAAGTCTCAATGAGCAGTTCTTC.

The chain recombines TRBV5-8 with TRBJ1-2; 9 bases are a match to TRBD1. CDR3 length: 14 residues. The trim removed 0 bases at V and 4 bases at J, leaving 1 base unmatched. Per germline, CDR1 SGHTS and CDR2 YDEGEE. The CDR3 nucleotides are TGTGCCAGCAGCTTGGGGACAGGGGCCTATGGCTACACCTTC. This codes for CASSLGTGAYGYTF.

This clonotype was found many times. The rearrangement links TRBV6-1 to TRBJ2-7; unclear D gene. This CDR3 contains 12 residues. Germline values: CDR1 MNHNS, CDR2 SASEGT. Between the trimmed V and J ends, which lost 3 bases and 2 bases, there was a span of 5 bases. The CDR3 reads CASSDIPYEQYF. CDR3 in DNA: TGTGCCAGCAGTGACATACCCTACGAGCAGTACTTC.

The rearrangement uses TRBV9 and TRBJ2-1; 12 nucleotides align to TRBD2. The CDR3 contains 17 residues. J lost 8 bases, V lost 1 base, and 10 bases had no gene match. In germline, CDR1 is SGDLS, CDR2 YYNGEE. The DNA for the CDR3 is TGTGCCAGCAGCGTAAGTCTGGGACTAGCGGGCGGTGATGAGCAGTTCTTC. This translates into CASSVSLGLAGGDEQFF.